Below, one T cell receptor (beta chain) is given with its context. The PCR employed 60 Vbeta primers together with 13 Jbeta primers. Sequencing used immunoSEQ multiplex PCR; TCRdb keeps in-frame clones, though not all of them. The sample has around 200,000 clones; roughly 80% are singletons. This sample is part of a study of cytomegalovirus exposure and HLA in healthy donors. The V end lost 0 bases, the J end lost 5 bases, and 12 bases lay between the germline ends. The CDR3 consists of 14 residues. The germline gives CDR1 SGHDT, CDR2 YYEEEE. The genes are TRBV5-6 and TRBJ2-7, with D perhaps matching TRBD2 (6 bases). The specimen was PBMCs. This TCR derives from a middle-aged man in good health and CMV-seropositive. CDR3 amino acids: CASSLAGGFDEQYF. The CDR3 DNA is TGTGCCAGCAGCTTGGCCGGAGGGTTCGACGAGCAGTACTTC.